Reported below is one T cell receptor (beta chain). Its antigen is not yet known. There are no base qualities to consult, and no much larger clone falls within one base. To sequence the TCRbeta CDR3 region, genomic DNA was isolated from the sorted cells. The immunoSEQ Assay was used to sequence the TCRbeta CDR3 regions. TCRdb's version of the immuneACCESS table is confined to in-frame rearrangements and falls short of the full clone set. An unresolved V gene accounts for under half of the shortfall where checked; the remainder is of unknown origin. The sample table holds just over 20,000 clones, of which around nine tenths were seen once. Over 20% of the sample lies in the top ten. This sample was included in a study of OX40 agonist ivuxolimab in advanced cancers. Turning to the overall study: Ivuxolimab was a fully human IgG2 agonistic monoclonal antibody targeting the costimulatory receptor OX40 (CD134). Peripheral TCRbeta sequencing was intended to test whether TCR sequence diversity was altered and clonal T-cell expansion was caused by ivuxolimab. Partial responses occurred in three dose-escalation patients, of whom one had hepatocellular carcinoma and two had cutaneous melanoma. Intravenous ivuxolimab was administered to patients every 2 weeks at six dose levels: 0.01, 0.1, 0.3, 1.5, 3 and 10 mg/kg. In the dose-escalation cohort, around four fifths of patients were male, and the mean age was 60 years with a range of about 20 to 79. Of the 50 to 55 patients in dose escalation, some 20 had hepatocellular carcinoma, about 15 had melanoma, 9 had renal cell carcinoma and 9 had head and neck cancer. Patients were allowed to have had prior anti-PD-1, anti-PD-L1 or anti-CTLA-4 therapy, and roughly 40% of the dose-escalation patients had been treated with checkpoint inhibitors. The paper covers the monotherapy dose-escalation part of the phase I ivuxolimab trial, which included N = 52 patients.

The CDR3 runs 16 residues from the cysteine to the phenylalanine. The retained sequence is limited to the CDR3, 48 bases, with the frame set at the first base. Relative to germline, V is 4 bases shorter and J is 0 bases shorter, with 16 bases between their ends. CDR1 SGDLS and CDR2 YYNGEE were looked up in the germline V gene. Patients with autoimmune disease history or receiving systemic immunosuppression were excluded from the trial. In every dose cohort, peripheral blood was drawn for TCR sequencing at baseline, cycle 4 day 1, and cycle 7 day 1. The samples were taken from a phase I, first-in-human, multicenter, open-label dose-escalation trial of ivuxolimab. Adults with locally advanced or metastatic melanoma, renal cell carcinoma, hepatocellular carcinoma or head and neck squamous cell carcinoma were enrolled in the trial. Before TCR sequencing, CD4+ and CD8+ T cells were separately sorted from peripheral blood.

Results and caveats for the whole study, not just this receptor: At doses of 0.1 to 3.0 mg/kg, clonal expansion of both CD4+ and CD8+ blood T cells was observed from baseline to week 6. Low levels of normalized T-cell clonal expansion were also seen in some nonresponding patients. The antigen specificity of the clonally expanded peripheral T cells was not determined. On average, CD8+ T cells showed more expanded clones than CD4+ T cells after ivuxolimab. Partial responders in the 0.1-3.0 mg/kg groups had among the lowest normalized peripheral clonal expansion, especially among CD8+ T cells.

The chain is encoded by TRBV9 joined to TRBJ1-2; TRBD1 is a weak D gene call, 6 bases matching. This sequence originates from an adult with an advanced solid tumor such as melanoma, head and neck, liver or kidney cancer. Here the sequenced sample was CD4+ or CD8+ T cells sorted from blood, taken in a trial of the OX40 agonist ivuxolimab. At the DNA level, the sequence is TGTGCCAGCAGCCCCGGGGGGGCGGGTTCTAACTATGGCTACACCTTC. Translation gives CASSPGGAGSNYGYTF.